The 21 T cell receptor beta chains in this list originate from one sample, sequenced in a study of identical twins. TCRdb re-called the 5' RACE reads with MiXCR, one entry per CDR3 protein. Here the sample spans roughly 570,000 distinct CDR3 sequences, approximately 10% being singletons. The data were also submitted as part of a second study, on yellow fever vaccine responses in identical twins.

Sequencing input: PBMCs. The receptors were sampled from a woman aged 18-29 years in good health.

The chain is built from TRBV20-1 and TRBJ2-3; weak D call: TRBD1 (6 bases). From germline, CDR1 is DFQATT and CDR2 SNEGSKA (reference sequence). The V end lost 6 bases, the J end lost 2 bases, and 15 bases lay between the germline ends. This CDR3 is built from 14 residues. The CDR3 is CSANHRDSTDTQYF. The CDR3 DNA is TGCAGTGCCAACCACAGGGATTCCACAGATACGCAGTATTTT.

This clonotype was counted many times. The rearrangement joins TRBV28 to TRBJ2-1, with D possibly TRBD2 on 5 matching bases. This CDR3 comprises 16 residues. V lost 6 bases and J lost 6, with 21 bases in between. The germline gives CDR1 MDHEN, CDR2 SYDVKM. Here the CDR3 reads CASSSKREPIGNEQFF. The CDR3 nucleotides are TGTGCCAGCAGCTCGAAAAGGGAGCCAATTGGCAATGAGCAGTTCTTC.

The J gene is TRBJ2-7, the V gene TRBV10-2; D is tentatively TRBD1 or TRBD2 (5 bases each). The CDR3 totals 17 residues. V was pared by 3 bases and J by 3 bases, with 21 bases between. CDR1 WSHSY and CDR2 SAAADI come from the germline V gene. The CDR3 region is CASSDLAQRTLIYEQYF. Written as DNA, the CDR3 is TGCGCCAGCAGTGACCTAGCTCAACGGACATTGATCTACGAGCAGTACTTC.

This clonotype was found a few times. The V call is TRBV27, the J call TRBJ2-7; tentatively, D is TRBD1 (5 bases). Germline V gene sequence: CDR1 MNHEY, CDR2 SMNVEV (reference sequence). Trimming left V 1 base short and J 4 bases short, with 14 bases between. There are 15 residues in the CDR3. For the CDR3, the DNA is TGTGCCAGCAGTTTATGGGGCGACCGAATTTACGAGCAGTACTTC. It encodes CASSLWGDRIYEQYF.

In this sample, this clonotype turned up many times. V usage is TRBV20-1 and J usage is TRBJ2-1; D may be TRBD2 (5 bases). CDR1 and CDR2 from the germline V gene are DFQATT and SNEGSKA (reference sequence). CDR3 size: 13 residues. The ends were cut back, 5 bases at V and 6 bases at J, with 14 bases in the middle. The CDR3 loop is CSAPSRGFNEQFF. The CDR3 DNA reads as TGCAGTGCTCCGAGTCGGGGTTTCAATGAGCAGTTCTTC.

The gene calls are TRBV20-1 and TRBJ2-1, with 9 bases fitting TRBD2. Germline loops: CDR1 DFQATT, CDR2 SNEGSKA (reference sequence). V trimming: 6 bases; J trimming: 4 bases; junction bases outside the gene matches: 10. The CDR3 length is 15 residues. The CDR3 loop reads CSAQVKTSGYNEQFF. CDR3 in DNA: TGCAGTGCACAAGTCAAGACTAGCGGATACAATGAGCAGTTCTTC.

This chain joins TRBV2 and TRBJ1-2, with TRBD1 identical over 7 bases. Germline loops: CDR1 SNHLY, CDR2 FYNNEI. The CDR3 covers 15 residues. Losses at the gene ends were 6 bases for V and 6 bases for J; bases not matched to a gene: 13. Here the CDR3 DNA reads TGTGCCAGCAGCCGACAGGGTCCGGAGTTAGATGGCTACACCTTC. Its protein is CASSRQGPELDGYTF.

The chain recombines TRBV7-2 with TRBJ2-7; D remains unclear. Trimming left V 5 bases short and J 2 bases short, with 19 bases between. The germline V gene has CDR1 SGHTA and CDR2 FQGNSA. The length of the CDR3 is 16 residues. The CDR3: CASSQTSGPKPYEQYF. The CDR3 nucleotides read TGTGCCAGCAGCCAGACTTCCGGGCCTAAACCCTACGAGCAGTACTTC.

V and J are TRBV20-1 and TRBJ2-7, with no clear D. Trimming left V 3 bases short and J 2 bases short, with 8 bases between. The CDR3 covers 12 residues. Germline V gives CDR1 DFQATT, CDR2 SNEGSKA (reference sequence). The CDR3 sequence: CSASNSPYEQYF. CDR3 nucleotide sequence: TGCAGTGCTAGTAACTCCCCCTACGAGCAGTACTTC.

This sequence joins TRBV5-1 and TRBJ2-1, with D unclear. The CDR3 loop spans 17 amino acids. Between the trimmed V and J ends, which lost 0 bases and 8 bases, there was a span of 21 bases. Germline V gene lookup returns CDR1 SGHRS and CDR2 YFSETQ. CDR3 nucleotide sequence: TGCGCCAGCAGCTTGGGAGGAGTGGGCATCCGCTTCGATGAGCAGTTCTTC. Amino acids: CASSLGGVGIRFDEQFF.

This clonotype occurred many times. The chain links TRBV12-3 or TRBV12-4 to TRBJ2-1, with D possibly TRBD2 on 5 matching bases. CDR3 length: 11 residues. Trimming left V 8 bases short and J 10 bases short, with 12 bases between. This CDR3 reads CASSGFREQFF. As DNA, the CDR3 is TGTGCCAGCTCGGGGTTTAGGGAGCAGTTCTTC.

This clonotype was found many times. CDR3 sequence reads: CAISESYTEQYF. Here the CDR3 DNA reads TGTGCCATCAGTGAGTCCTATACCGAGCAGTACTTC. The chain uses TRBV10-3 and TRBJ2-7; D gene ambiguous. The CDR3 sequence is 12 residues long. The germline gives CDR1 ENHRY, CDR2 SYGVKD. Trimming took off 0 bases at V and 6 bases at J, with 6 bases between the two ends.

The J gene is TRBJ2-7, the V gene TRBV20-1; a possible D gene is TRBD2 (7 bases). Trimming took off 0 bases at V and 6 bases at J, with 18 bases between the two ends. There are 15 residues in the CDR3. The germline gives CDR1 DFQATT, CDR2 SNEGSKA (reference sequence). The DNA for the CDR3 is TGCAGTGCTAGAGATCAGGCGGGGGCCGGGGGCGAGCAGTACTTC. Protein product: CSARDQAGAGGEQYF.

This clonotype has ten or more counts. The chain uses TRBV29-1 and TRBJ2-3; D is possibly TRBD1 or TRBD2 (5 bases each). V was shortened by 3 bases and J by 0 bases, with 13 bases between the two germline ends. Germline CDR1 and CDR2: SQVTM and ANQGSEA. CDR3 length: 15 amino acids. The CDR3 reads CSVEGTDSSTDTQYF. The CDR3 DNA is TGCAGCGTTGAGGGGACCGATTCTAGCACAGATACGCAGTATTTT.

This clonotype was observed many times. CDR3 sequence (DNA): TGTGCCACCAGCAGAGACGATAGCTCCTACAATGAGCAGTTCTTC. Protein: CATSRDDSSYNEQFF. The V gene is TRBV15, the J gene TRBJ2-1; D call uncertain. CDR3 length: 15 residues. CDR1 is LNHNV and CDR2 is YYDKDF in the germline V gene (reference sequence). Trimming stripped 0 bases from V and 0 bases from J, with 6 bases between.

This clonotype came up a few times. The chain links TRBV14 to TRBJ2-1; TRBD2 matches 11 bases. CDR1 is SGHDN, CDR2 FVKESK, per germline. This CDR3 spans 15 amino acids. V gave up 1 base and J gave up 13 bases; unmatched junction bases: 9. Here the CDR3 reads CASSQGKGLAGPQFF. DNA for the CDR3: TGTGCCAGCAGCCAAGGAAAAGGACTAGCGGGCCCTCAGTTCTTC.

This clonotype was picked up many times. The V call is TRBV6-2 or TRBV6-3, the J call TRBJ2-1; the D is unclear. The germline CDR1 and CDR2 sequences are MNHEY and SVGEGT. The germline V and J ends were trimmed by 6 bases and 7 bases, with 10 bases remaining between them. This CDR3 has 12 residues. For the CDR3, the DNA is TGTGCCAGCAGCCTCTCAGTAAATGAGCAGTTCTTC. Translated, it gives CASSLSVNEQFF.

The sample holds many counts of this clonotype. The rearrangement links TRBV6-1 to TRBJ1-1, with a possible D match to TRBD1 (5 bases). Between the trimmed V and J ends, which lost 7 bases and 1 base, there was a span of 13 bases. Germline V gene lookup returns CDR1 MNHNS and CDR2 SASEGT. The CDR3 is made up of 14 amino acids. The CDR3 is CASTPVGGNTEAFF. CDR3 coding DNA: TGTGCCAGCACCCCCGTCGGGGGGAACACTGAAGCTTTCTTT.

The chain couples TRBV11-2 to TRBJ2-2; 7 positions match TRBD2. This CDR3 comprises 17 residues. Germline loops: CDR1 SGHAT, CDR2 FQNNGV. The V and J ends lost 1 base and 5 bases, in that order; junction bases with no gene match: 10. CDR3: CASSLVAGTINTGELFF. CDR3 nucleotide sequence: TGTGCCAGCAGCTTAGTGGCCGGGACTATTAATACCGGGGAGCTGTTTTTT.

This clonotype occurred many times. This chain uses TRBV7-2 with TRBJ2-3, with TRBD2 identical over 8 bases. Germline V lookup: CDR1 SGHTA, CDR2 FQGNSA. J gave up 4 bases and V 0 bases, and 3 bases lay outside the gene matches. This CDR3 has 15 residues. For the CDR3, the DNA is TGTGCCAGCAGCTTAGCTCAGCGGGGGCCAGATACGCAGTATTTT. It translates to CASSLAQRGPDTQYF.

The rearrangement links TRBV6-5 to TRBJ2-1; 8 bases match TRBD2. The V and J ends lost 2 bases and 4 bases, in that order; junction bases with no gene match: 10. Germline V gene sequence: CDR1 MNHEY, CDR2 SVGAGI. CDR3 length: 17 amino acids. CDR3 in DNA: TGTGCCAGCAGTTACCGAACTAGCGGAAGACCTTACAATGAGCAGTTCTTC. This sequence encodes CASSYRTSGRPYNEQFF.